Detailed here is one TCR beta chain. No antigen is known for it. As defined, naive CD8 cells were CD45RO-negative and positively selected for CCR7, with terminally differentiated effector memory CD45RA+ cells excluded. Genomic DNA of each subset was evenly split across several immunoSEQ plates. The data were produced by immunoSEQ multiplex PCR, yet TCRdb's version contains in-frame clones alone and is incomplete. The sample includes around 2,100,000 clones, approximately 95% seen only once; the top ten take 1.2%. The data were taken from a study of shared clonotypes between healthy human individuals. Across the whole study: CD4 naive cells filled three plates per donor, CD4 memory three, CD8 naive two and CD8 memory one. Study-wide points: Generation of non-shared clonotypes was less probable than generation of clonotypes shared by all four donors. In general, naive subsets displayed greater estimated richness than memory subsets did.

This TCR came from a man aged 18 to 29 in good health. The sequencing input was naive CD8+ T cells sorted from blood.

CDR3 DNA sequence: TGTGCCAGCAGTTACTTCTATAGCGGGACCACAGATACGCAGTATTTT. Amino acid sequence: CASSYFYSGTTDTQYF. The chain is built from TRBV6-6 and TRBJ2-3, with TRBD2 matching 8 bases. The CDR3 is 16 amino acids. After removal of 1 base from V and 2 bases from J, the junction contained 5 bases not matched to a gene. Germline CDR1 MNHNY, CDR2 SVGAGI (reference sequence).